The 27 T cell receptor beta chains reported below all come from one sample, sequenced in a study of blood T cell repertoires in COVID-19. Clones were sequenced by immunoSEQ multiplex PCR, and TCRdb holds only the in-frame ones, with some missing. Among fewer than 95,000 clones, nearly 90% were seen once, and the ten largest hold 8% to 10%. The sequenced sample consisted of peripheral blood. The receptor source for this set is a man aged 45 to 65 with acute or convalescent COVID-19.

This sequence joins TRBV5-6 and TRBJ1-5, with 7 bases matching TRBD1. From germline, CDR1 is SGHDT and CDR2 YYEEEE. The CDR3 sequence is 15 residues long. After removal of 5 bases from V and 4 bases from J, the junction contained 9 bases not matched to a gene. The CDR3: CASRSYDRVNQPQHF. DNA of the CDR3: TGTGCCAGCAGGTCCTACGACAGGGTAAATCAGCCCCAGCATTTT.

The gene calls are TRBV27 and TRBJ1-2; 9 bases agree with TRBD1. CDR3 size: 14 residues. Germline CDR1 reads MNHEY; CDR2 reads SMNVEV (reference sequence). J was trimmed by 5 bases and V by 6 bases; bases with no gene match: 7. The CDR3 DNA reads TGTGCCAGCAGCCGGCCGGGACAGGGATATGGCTACACCTTC. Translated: CASSRPGQGYGYTF.

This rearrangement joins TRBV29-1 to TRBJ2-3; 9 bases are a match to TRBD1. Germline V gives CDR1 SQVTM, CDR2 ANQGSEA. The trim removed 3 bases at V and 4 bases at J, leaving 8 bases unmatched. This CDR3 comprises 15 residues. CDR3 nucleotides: TGCAGCGTTGAGGGGGACAGGGATTCCCCAGATACGCAGTATTTT. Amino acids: CSVEGDRDSPDTQYF.

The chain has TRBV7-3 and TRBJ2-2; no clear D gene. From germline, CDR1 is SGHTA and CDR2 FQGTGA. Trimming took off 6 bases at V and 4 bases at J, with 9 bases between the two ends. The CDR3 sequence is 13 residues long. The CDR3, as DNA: TGTGCCAGCAGGTTGAGAGGCACCGGGGAGCTGTTTTTT. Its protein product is CASRLRGTGELFF.

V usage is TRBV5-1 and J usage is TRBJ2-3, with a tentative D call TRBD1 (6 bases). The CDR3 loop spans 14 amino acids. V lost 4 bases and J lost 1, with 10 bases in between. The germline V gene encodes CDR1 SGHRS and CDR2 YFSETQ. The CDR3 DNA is TGCGCCAGCAGCATGACAGGCCGCACAGATACGCAGTATTTT. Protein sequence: CASSMTGRTDTQYF.

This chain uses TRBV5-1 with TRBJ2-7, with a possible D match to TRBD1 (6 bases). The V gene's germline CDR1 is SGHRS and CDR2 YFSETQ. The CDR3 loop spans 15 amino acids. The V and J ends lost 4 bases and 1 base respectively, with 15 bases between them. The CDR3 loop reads CASSIQGAGSYEQYF. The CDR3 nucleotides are TGCGCCAGCAGCATACAGGGCGCAGGGTCCTACGAGCAGTACTTC.

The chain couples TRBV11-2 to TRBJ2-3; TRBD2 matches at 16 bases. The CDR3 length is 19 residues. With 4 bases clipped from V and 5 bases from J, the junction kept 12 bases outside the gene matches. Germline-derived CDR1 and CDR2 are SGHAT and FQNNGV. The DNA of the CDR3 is TGTGCCAGCAGCTCCCCGGGACTAGCGGGGGGGCGGAGGGGAGATACGCAGTATTTT. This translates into CASSSPGLAGGRRGDTQYF.

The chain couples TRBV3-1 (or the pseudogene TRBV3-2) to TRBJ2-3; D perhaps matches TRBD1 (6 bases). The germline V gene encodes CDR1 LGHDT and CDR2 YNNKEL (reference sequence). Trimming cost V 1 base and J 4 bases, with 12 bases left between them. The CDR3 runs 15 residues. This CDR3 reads CASSQVARGADTQYF. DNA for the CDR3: TGTGCCAGCAGCCAAGTCGCCAGGGGCGCAGATACGCAGTATTTT.

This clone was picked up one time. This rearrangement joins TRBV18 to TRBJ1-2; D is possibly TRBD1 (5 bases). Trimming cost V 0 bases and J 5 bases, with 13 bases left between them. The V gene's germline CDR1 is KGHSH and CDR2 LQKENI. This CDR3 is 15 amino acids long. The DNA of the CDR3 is TGTGCCAGCTCACCACCGGCGGGGCGGGGTTATGGCTACACCTTC. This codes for CASSPPAGRGYGYTF. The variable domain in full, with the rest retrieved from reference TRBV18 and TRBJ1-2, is NAGVMQNPRHLVRRRGQEARLRCSPMKGHSHVYWYRQLPEEGLKFMVYLQKENIIDESGMPKERFSAEFPKEGPSILRIQQVVRGDSAAYFCASSPPAGRGYGYTFGSGTRLTVV.

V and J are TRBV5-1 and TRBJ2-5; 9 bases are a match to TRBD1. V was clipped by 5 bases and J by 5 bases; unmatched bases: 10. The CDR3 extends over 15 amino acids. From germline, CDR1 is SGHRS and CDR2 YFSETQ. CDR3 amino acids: CASSSGTGRIETQYF. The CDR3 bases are TGCGCCAGCAGTTCAGGGACAGGGCGAATCGAGACCCAGTACTTC.

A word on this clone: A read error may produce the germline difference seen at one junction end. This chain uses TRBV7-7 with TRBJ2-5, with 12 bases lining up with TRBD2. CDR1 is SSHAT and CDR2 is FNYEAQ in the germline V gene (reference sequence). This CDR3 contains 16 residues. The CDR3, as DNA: TGTGCTAGCAGCCCAGGACTAGCGGGGTTCCAAGAGACCCAGTACTTC. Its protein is CASSPGLAGFQETQYF.

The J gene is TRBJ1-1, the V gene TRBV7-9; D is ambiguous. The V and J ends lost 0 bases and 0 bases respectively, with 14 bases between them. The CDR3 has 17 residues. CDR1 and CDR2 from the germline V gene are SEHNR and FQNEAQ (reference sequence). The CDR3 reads CASSLAFAGAMNTEAFF. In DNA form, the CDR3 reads TGTGCCAGCAGCTTAGCGTTCGCAGGCGCCATGAACACTGAAGCTTTCTTT.

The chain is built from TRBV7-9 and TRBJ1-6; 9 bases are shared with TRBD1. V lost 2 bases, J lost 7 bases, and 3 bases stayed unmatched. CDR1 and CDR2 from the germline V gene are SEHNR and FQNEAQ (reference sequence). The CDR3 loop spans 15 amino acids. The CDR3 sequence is CASSLLGQGNSPLHF. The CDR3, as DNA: TGTGCCAGCAGCTTACTTGGACAGGGGAATTCACCCCTCCACTTT.

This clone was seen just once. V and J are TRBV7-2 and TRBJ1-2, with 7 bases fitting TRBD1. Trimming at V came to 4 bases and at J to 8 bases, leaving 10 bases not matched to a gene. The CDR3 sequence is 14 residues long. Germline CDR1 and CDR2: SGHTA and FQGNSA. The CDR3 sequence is CASSWGSGGNGYTF. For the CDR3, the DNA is TGTGCCAGCAGCTGGGGGTCAGGGGGGAACGGCTACACCTTC.

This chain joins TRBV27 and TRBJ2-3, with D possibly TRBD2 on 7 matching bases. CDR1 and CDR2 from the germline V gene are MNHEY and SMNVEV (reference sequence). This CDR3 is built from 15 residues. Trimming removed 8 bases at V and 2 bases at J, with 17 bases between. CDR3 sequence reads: CASSLGGGVTDTQYF. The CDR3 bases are TGTGCCAGCTCCTTAGGAGGGGGGGTCACAGATACGCAGTATTTT.

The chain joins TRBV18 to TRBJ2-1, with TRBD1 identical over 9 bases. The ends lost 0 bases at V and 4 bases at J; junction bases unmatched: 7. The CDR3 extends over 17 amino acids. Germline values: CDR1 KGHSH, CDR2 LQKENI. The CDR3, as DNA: TGTGCCAGCTCACCACCAACAGGGGGCGTAAGGTACAATGAGCAGTTCTTC. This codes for CASSPPTGGVRYNEQFF.

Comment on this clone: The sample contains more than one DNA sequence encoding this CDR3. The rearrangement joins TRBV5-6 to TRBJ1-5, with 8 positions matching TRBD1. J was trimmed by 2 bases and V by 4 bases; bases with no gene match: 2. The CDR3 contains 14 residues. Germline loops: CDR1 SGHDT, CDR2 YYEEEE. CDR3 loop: CASSLTGGNQPQHF. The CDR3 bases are TGTGCCAGCAGCCTGACAGGGGGCAATCAGCCCCAGCATTTT.

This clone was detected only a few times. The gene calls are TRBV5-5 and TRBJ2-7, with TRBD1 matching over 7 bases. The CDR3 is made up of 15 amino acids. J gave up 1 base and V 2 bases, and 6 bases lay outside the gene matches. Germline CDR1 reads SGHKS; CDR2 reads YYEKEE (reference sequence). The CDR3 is CASSFRQGSSYEQYV. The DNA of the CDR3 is TGTGCCAGCAGCTTCCGACAGGGCTCGTCCTACGAGCAGTACGTC.

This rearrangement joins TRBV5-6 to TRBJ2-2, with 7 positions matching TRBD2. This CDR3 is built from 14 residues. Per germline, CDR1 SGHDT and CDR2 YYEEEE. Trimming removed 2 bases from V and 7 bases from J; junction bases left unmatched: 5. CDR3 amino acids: CASSLTSVVGELFF. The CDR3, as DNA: TGTGCCAGCAGCTTAACTAGCGTGGTCGGGGAGCTGTTTTTT.

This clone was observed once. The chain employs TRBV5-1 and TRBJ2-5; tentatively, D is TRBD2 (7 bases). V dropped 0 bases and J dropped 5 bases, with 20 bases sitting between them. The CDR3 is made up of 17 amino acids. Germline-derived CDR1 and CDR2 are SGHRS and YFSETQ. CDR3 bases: TGCGCCAGCAGCTTGGGGGAGGGTTCGCCAGGGGAGGAGACCCAGTACTTC. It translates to CASSLGEGSPGEETQYF.

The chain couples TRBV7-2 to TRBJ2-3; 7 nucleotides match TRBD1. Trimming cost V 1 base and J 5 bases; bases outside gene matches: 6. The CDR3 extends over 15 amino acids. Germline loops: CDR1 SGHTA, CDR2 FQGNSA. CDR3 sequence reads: CASSLENRGGDTQYF. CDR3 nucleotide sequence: TGTGCCAGCAGCTTAGAAAACAGGGGCGGAGATACGCAGTATTTT.

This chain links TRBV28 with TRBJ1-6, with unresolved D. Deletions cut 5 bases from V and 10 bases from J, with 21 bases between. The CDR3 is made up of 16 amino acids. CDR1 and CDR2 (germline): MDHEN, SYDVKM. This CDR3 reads CASSPPVGGRGSPLHF. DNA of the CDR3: TGTGCCAGCAGTCCCCCCGTCGGCGGGAGAGGCTCACCCCTCCACTTT.

The CDR3 is CASSLKTGGSEKLFF. As DNA, the CDR3 is TGTGCCAGCAGCTTGAAGACAGGGGGCTCTGAAAAACTGTTTTTT. The chain couples TRBV7-9 to TRBJ1-4, with 10 bases lining up with TRBD1. The CDR3 is made up of 15 amino acids. The J segment lost 7 bases and the V segment lost 3 bases, leaving 5 bases of the junction unmatched. Germline V lookup: CDR1 SEHNR, CDR2 FQNEAQ (reference sequence). Based on the CDR3 plus reference TRBV7-9 and TRBJ1-4, the full variable domain is DTGVSQNPRHKITKRGQNVTFRCDPISEHNRLYWYRQTLGQGPEFLTYFQNEAQLEKSRLLSDRFSAERPKGSFSTLEIQRTEQGDSAMYLCASSLKTGGSEKLFFGSGTQLSVL.

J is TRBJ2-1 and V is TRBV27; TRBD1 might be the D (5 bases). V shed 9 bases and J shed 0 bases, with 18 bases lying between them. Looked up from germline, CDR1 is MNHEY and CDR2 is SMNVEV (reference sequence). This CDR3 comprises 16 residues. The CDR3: CARSREQVSSYNEQFF. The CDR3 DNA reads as TGTGCCAGGAGCAGAGAACAGGTCAGCTCCTACAATGAGCAGTTCTTC.

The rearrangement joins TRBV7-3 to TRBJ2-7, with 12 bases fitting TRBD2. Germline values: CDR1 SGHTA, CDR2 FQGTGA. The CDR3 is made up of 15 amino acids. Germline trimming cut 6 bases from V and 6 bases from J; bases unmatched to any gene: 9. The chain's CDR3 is CASSSSGGAFFEQYF. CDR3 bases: TGTGCCAGCAGTTCTAGCGGGGGGGCTTTCTTCGAGCAGTACTTC.

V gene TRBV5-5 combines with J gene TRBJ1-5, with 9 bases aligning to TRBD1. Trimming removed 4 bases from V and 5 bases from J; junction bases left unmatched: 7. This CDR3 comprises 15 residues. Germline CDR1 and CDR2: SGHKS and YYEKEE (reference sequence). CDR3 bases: TGTGCCAGCAGCGTTGGACAGGGGCCCCATCAGCCCCAGCATTTT. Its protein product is CASSVGQGPHQPQHF. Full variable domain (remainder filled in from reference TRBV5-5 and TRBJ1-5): DAGVTQSPTHLIKTRGQQVTLRCSPISGHKSVSWYQQVLGQGPQFIFQYYEKEERGRGNFPDRFSARQFPNYSSELNVNALLLGDSALYLCASSVGQGPHQPQHFGDGTRLSIL.

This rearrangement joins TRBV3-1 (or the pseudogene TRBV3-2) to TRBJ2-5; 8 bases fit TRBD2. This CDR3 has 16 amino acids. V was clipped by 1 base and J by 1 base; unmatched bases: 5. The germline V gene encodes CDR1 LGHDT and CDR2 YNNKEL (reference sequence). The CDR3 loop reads CASSQGWRGAQETQYF. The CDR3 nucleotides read TGTGCCAGCAGCCAAGGGTGGCGGGGGGCCCAAGAGACCCAGTACTTC.